One and the same sample provided the 7 T cell receptor beta chains below, sequenced in a study of radiation and T cells in renal cell carcinoma. Assay: immunoSEQ multiplex PCR; the TCRdb copy retains only in-frame clones and omits some. The table has about 88,000 clones, around nine tenths seen once. Time point of the sample: baseline pretreatment blood. Regarding treatment: 15 Gy SBRT to primary tumor, nephrectomy 4 weeks later. Specimen: blood, collected from a patient whose treatment included radiotherapy and nephrectomy. Source of these receptors: a man aged 50 or older with renal cell carcinoma.

In its sample, this clone was seen once. This rearrangement joins TRBV11-3 to TRBJ2-1; no reliable D call. In germline, CDR1 is SGHNT, CDR2 YENEEA. The length of the CDR3 is 13 residues. V dropped 1 base and J dropped 12 bases, with 13 bases sitting between them. CDR3 bases: TGTGCCAGCAGCTTAGTCCCGCGGCAATCGCAGTTCTTC. Protein: CASSLVPRQSQFF.

The chain couples TRBV27 to TRBJ2-3, with no clear D. V lost 4 bases to trimming and J lost 2 bases, with 16 bases between them. In germline, CDR1 is MNHEY, CDR2 SMNVEV (reference sequence). This CDR3 is 16 amino acids long. The CDR3 nucleotides read TGTGCCAGCAGTTACGGCAAAATTCCGACCACAGATACGCAGTATTTT. As protein: CASSYGKIPTTDTQYF.

The CDR3 protein is CASTQSGTGVTEAFF. CDR3 coding DNA: TGTGCCAGCACCCAATCCGGGACAGGAGTAACTGAAGCTTTCTTT. The chain carries TRBV6-5 and TRBJ1-1, with TRBD1 identical over 8 bases. Per germline, CDR1 MNHEY and CDR2 SVGAGI. The CDR3 runs 15 residues. The V and J ends lost 7 bases and 5 bases, in that order; junction bases with no gene match: 12.

This clone was seen more than once but under ten times. The chain couples TRBV6-5 to TRBJ1-2; D unclear. V lost 5 bases and J lost 8, with 12 bases in between. The germline V gene encodes CDR1 MNHEY and CDR2 SVGAGI. CDR3 size: 12 residues. The CDR3, as DNA: TGTGCCAGCAGTGAAGCGGTAAGGGGCTACACCTTC. Translation: CASSEAVRGYTF.

The chain joins TRBV5-4 to TRBJ2-7; D is perhaps TRBD1 (5 bases). Germline assignment: CDR1 SGHNT and CDR2 YYREEE (reference sequence). V was pared by 4 bases and J by 0 bases, with 8 bases between. The CDR3 extends over 13 amino acids. The chain's CDR3 is CASSLDTSYEQYF. The CDR3 nucleotides read TGTGCCAGCAGCCTGGACACCTCCTACGAGCAGTACTTC.

The J gene is TRBJ2-7, the V gene TRBV5-1, with TRBD2 matching 13 bases. Looked up from germline, CDR1 is SGHRS and CDR2 is YFSETQ. This CDR3 has 16 amino acids. V was clipped by 5 bases and J by 5 bases; unmatched bases: 10. CDR3 in DNA: TGCGCCAGCAGAGGGGGCCCGACTAGCGGGAGGAACGAGCAGTACTTC. It encodes CASRGGPTSGRNEQYF.

This clone was picked up a small number of times. This chain connects TRBV7-9 to TRBJ1-6; D is uncertain. V lost 5 bases and J lost 14, with 13 bases in between. There are 12 residues in the CDR3. Germline CDR1 is SEHNR and CDR2 is FQNEAQ (reference sequence). As DNA, the CDR3 is TGTGCCAGCAGCGAAGGACCGGTGACCCTCCACTTT. Protein sequence: CASSEGPVTLHF. Complete variable domain (other parts from reference TRBV7-9 and TRBJ1-6): DTGVSQNPRHKITKRGQNVTFRCDPISEHNRLYWYRQTLGQGPEFLTYFQNEAQLEKSRLLSDRFSAERPKGSFSTLEIQRTEQGDSAMYLCASSEGPVTLHFGNGTRLTVT.